This T cell receptor beta chain comes out of a study of CD8+ T cells in alopecia areata (dated by TCRdb to 2016 to 2018). For context, the study as a whole: High-throughput TCRbeta sequencing was used to examine T cell clonal expansion in alopecia areata in both the C3H/HeJ mouse model and human patients. Human TCRbeta sequencing covered scalp tissue and sorted CD4+ and CD8+ peripheral blood T cells from patchy and totalis/universalis alopecia areata patients and healthy controls. Scalp clonality was compared across normal scalp (n=4), patchy alopecia areata scalp (n=8), and alopecia totalis/universalis scalp (n=8). RNA was obtained with the PAXgene miRNA kit for fixed scalp, the miRNeasy kit for PBMCs, and the RNeasy kit for mouse skin. immunoSEQ multiplex PCR using 35 Vbeta forward primers and 13 Jbeta reverse primers was used to amplify TCRbeta CDR3 regions. Broader findings and caveats from the paper: Resident alphabeta T cells in normal human skin are also sequenced, complicating scalp TCR repertoire analysis, unlike mouse skin dominated by gammadelta T cells. TCR sequences shared between patients were less clear than in mice, possibly partly because of HLA diversity in the patient population. Compared with normal scalp, lesional scalp, particularly in alopecia totalis/universalis, had higher clonality and more expanded CD8+ clones, which suggests antigenic drive.

This clone has more than one count but fewer than ten. The antigen it binds to is not known. No base qualities exist here, and no much larger clone lies one base off it. PBMCs were isolated by density centrifugation and stained for CD3, CD4 and CD8, and CD4+ and CD8+ T cells were sorted on a FACSAria. Scalp biopsies and blood samples were provided by unaffected controls. V is shortened by 5 bases, J by 6 bases, and the region joining them spans 17 bases. The CDR3 starts with the cysteine, ends with the phenylalanine, and has 15 residues. Of the read, only the CDR3 DNA is kept; its 45 bases are in frame from base 1. Based on the germline V gene, the CDR1 and CDR2 sequences are MNHEY and SVGAGI. The protocol used for the library was the immunoSEQ multiplex PCR assay. For TCR sequencing, RNA was extracted from every sample and reverse transcribed into cDNA to serve as template. First-strand cDNA was synthesized with SuperScript III using a 2:1 mix of oligo-dT and random hexamers. Amplification bias was assessed with a synthetic immune receptor repertoire, and residual bias was removed computationally. The original pipeline was this. Raw reads were preprocessed to remove errors, and CDR3 was defined according to IMGT conventions as the region from the conserved cysteine to phenylalanine. Clonality was computed as 1 minus the Shannon entropy, with the entropy normalized by log2 of the number of productive unique TCRs. Whether each scalp clone was CD4 or CD8 was inferred by checking scalp TCRbeta sequences against the CD4 and CD8 repertoires from sorted blood. This immuneACCESS table, as held by TCRdb, lists in-frame sequences with V and J called but not all clones. Of the missing ones, under half trace to an unresolved V gene in checked studies; the others have no known cause. V, J and clone size were drawn from that table, and D and trimming were deduced from the DNA. The sample table lists 95,000 to 120,000 clones, approximately 63% of them with a count of one. The ten largest clones take up under 25% of the sample.

The sequenced sample consisted of CD8+ T cells sorted from blood. The chain joins TRBV6-5 to TRBJ2-1; the D region may be TRBD1 or TRBD2, each matching 6 bases equally. This TCR derives from a human donor in good health. For the CDR3, the sequence is CASSPQQGAGNEQFF. The DNA is as follows: TGTGCCAGCAGTCCCCAACAGGGAGCGGGCAATGAGCAGTTCTTC.